This TCR beta chain is from a study of kidney transplant recipient with SARS-CoV-2 infection. This clonotype was seen many times. TCRdb re-derived calls from the reads in MiXCR, one entry per CDR3 protein. This sample has 200,000 to 300,000 distinct CDR3 sequences; 29% occur once, and the top ten carry 6% to 8.5%. CDR3 size: 16 residues. Trimming removed 7 bases at V and 4 bases at J, with 23 bases between. The germline CDR1 and CDR2 sequences are SGHKS and YYEKEE (reference sequence). This specimen was a blood sample, taken at baseline and on day 111 from a kidney transplant recipient. This chain connects TRBV5-5 to TRBJ1-2; D gene ambiguous. This clonotype was obtained from a young adult male patient who had COVID-19 and was a kidney transplant recipient. Some T cells may be graft donor cells. CDR3 nucleotide sequence: TGTGCCAGCTCAGAAATTGTCTCGCGAAAGACCTATGGCTACACCTTC. Translating it yields CASSEIVSRKTYGYTF.